Below, 23 T cell receptor beta chains from the same sample are listed, as sequenced in a study of blood T cells in healthy people across ages. Together with a sample-barcoded 5' primer, a J-beta primer mix was included in a second PCR lasting roughly 6 to 12 cycles. TCRdb called the 5' RACE reads again in MiXCR, with one record for every CDR3 protein. The repertoire has approximately 800,000 distinct CDR3 sequences, 46% of them found once; the top ten carry 15% to 20%. The specimen was blood. The source of these receptors is an older man in good health.

This clonotype was detected only a few times. The chain employs TRBV7-3 and TRBJ2-4, with D perhaps TRBD2 (7 bases). Trimming removed 0 bases at V and 13 bases at J, with 19 bases between. Per germline, CDR1 SGHTA and CDR2 FQGTGA. CDR3 length: 15 residues. CDR3 bases: TGTGCCAGCAGCTTAACCGGGGGGCCCTCGGGGGCCCAGTACTTC. Translating it yields CASSLTGGPSGAQYF.

The chain has TRBV2 and TRBJ2-7; D might be TRBD2 (5 bases). Germline CDR1 SNHLY, CDR2 FYNNEI. V was cut by 6 bases and J by 10 bases, with 10 bases left in between. The CDR3 loop spans 10 amino acids. The CDR3 nucleotides read TGTGCCAGCAGCGGGATAGCCCAGTACTTC. It encodes CASSGIAQYF.

CDR3 sequence (DNA): TGCAGTGCTACATCCCCGACTAGCGGGAGGAACGAGCAGTACTTC. As protein: CSATSPTSGRNEQYF. V and J are TRBV20-1 and TRBJ2-7; 13 bases agree with TRBD2. The V gene's germline CDR1 is DFQATT and CDR2 SNEGSKA (reference sequence). Trimming removed 4 bases from V and 5 bases from J; junction bases left unmatched: 8. This CDR3 region has 15 residues.

This clonotype has only a few counts. This sequence joins TRBV13 and TRBJ2-2; D not resolved. Per the germline V gene, CDR1 is PRHDT and CDR2 is FYEKMQ (reference sequence). CDR3 length equals 15 residues. V lost 5 bases and J 7 bases, leaving 17 bases between the germline ends. The DNA for the CDR3 is TGTGCCAGCAGCCCACCCCTTAGAACTCACGGGGAGCTGTTTTTT. Translation: CASSPPLRTHGELFF.

The rearrangement uses TRBV5-5 and TRBJ2-3, with a weak D call TRBD2 (6 bases). The germline gives CDR1 SGHKS, CDR2 YYEKEE (reference sequence). This CDR3 region has 16 residues. Trimming left V 0 bases short and J 1 base short, with 12 bases between. In nucleotides, the CDR3 is TGTGCCAGCAGCTTGGCTGCGCGGAGGGGCACAGATACGCAGTATTTT. The encoded protein is CASSLAARRGTDTQYF.

Comments on this clonotype: Given a much more abundant clone one base away, this may be a read error. The rearrangement links TRBV4-2 to TRBJ2-1; D may correspond to TRBD1 or TRBD2 (7 bases each). The V gene's germline CDR1 is LGHNA and CDR2 YNFKEQ. This CDR3 has 16 amino acids. For the CDR3, the DNA is TGTGCCAGCGGCCAAGTGGGCAGGGGGGGCTACAATGAGCAGTTCTTC. Translation gives CASGQVGRGGYNEQFF.

CDR3 sequence (DNA): TGCAGTGCTAGAGATCCGCGACAGGGAAAGGGGGAGACCCAGTACTTC. Translating gives CSARDPRQGKGETQYF. This sequence joins TRBV20-1 and TRBJ2-5; TRBD1 agrees at 7 bases. Germline V gene lookup returns CDR1 DFQATT and CDR2 SNEGSKA (reference sequence). The CDR3 totals 16 residues. V was pared by 0 bases and J by 5 bases, with 12 bases of the junction left unmatched.

This clonotype was seen a handful of times. V and J are TRBV5-1 and TRBJ2-1; D call uncertain. The length of the CDR3 is 13 residues. With 4 bases removed from V and 5 bases from J, the gap between germline ends came to 10 bases. Germline V lookup: CDR1 SGHRS, CDR2 YFSETQ. CDR3 loop: CASSVRLNNEQFF. As DNA, the CDR3 is TGCGCCAGCAGCGTGCGGCTAAACAATGAGCAGTTCTTC. Full variable domain (missing parts from reference TRBV5-1 and TRBJ2-1): KAGVTQTPRYLIKTRGQQVTLSCSPISGHRSVSWYQQTPGQGLQFLFEYFSETQRNKGNFPGRFSGRQFSNSRSEMNVSTLELGDSALYLCASSVRLNNEQFFGPGTRLTVL.

The V gene is TRBV7-2, the J gene TRBJ2-3; D call uncertain. V lost 7 bases and J lost 1, with 12 bases in between. The CDR3 is made up of 14 amino acids. Germline-derived CDR1 and CDR2 are SGHTA and FQGNSA. The DNA of the CDR3 is TGTGCCAGCACCTTTGATAGGGGCACAGATACGCAGTATTTT. Its protein is CASTFDRGTDTQYF.

The rearrangement uses TRBV20-1 and TRBJ2-7; D is possibly TRBD1 (6 bases). V was pared by 0 bases and J by 6 bases, with 12 bases between. The CDR3 spans 13 residues. CDR1 and CDR2 from the germline V gene are DFQATT and SNEGSKA (reference sequence). The CDR3 is CSARDERGGEQYF. As DNA, the CDR3 is TGCAGTGCTAGAGATGAGAGAGGGGGCGAGCAGTACTTC.

This clonotype has a handful of counts. The rearrangement joins TRBV6-6 to TRBJ2-1; D is unclear. Germline V gene lookup returns CDR1 MNHNY and CDR2 SVGAGI (reference sequence). V lost 0 bases and J 5 bases, leaving 11 bases between the germline ends. The CDR3 length is 15 residues. Here the CDR3 DNA reads TGTGCCAGCAGTTACTCCCCCCCAGTCCACAATGAGCAGTTCTTC. Protein product: CASSYSPPVHNEQFF.

This clonotype was counted many times. J is TRBJ2-7 and V is TRBV7-2; possible D gene TRBD2, 6 bases. CDR3 length: 16 residues. Deletions cut 3 bases from V and 2 bases from J, with 17 bases between. Germline V gives CDR1 SGHTA, CDR2 FQGNSA. The CDR3 DNA follows: TGTGCCAGCAGCTTCAGAGGCGGGGACTCGACCTACGAGCAGTACTTC. This encodes CASSFRGGDSTYEQYF.

J is TRBJ2-7 and V is TRBV7-2; 9 nucleotides match TRBD1. V shed 5 bases, J shed 5 bases, and the junction held 7 bases outside the gene matches. The CDR3 totals 14 residues. The V gene's germline CDR1 is SGHTA and CDR2 FQGNSA. The CDR3 DNA follows: TGTGCCAGCAGCCCCGGGACAGGGCACGACGAGCAGTACTTC. It codes for CASSPGTGHDEQYF. Full variable domain (rest looked up from reference TRBV7-2 and TRBJ2-7): GAGVSQSPSNKVTEKGKDVELRCDPISGHTALYWYRQSLGQGLEFLIYFQGNSAPDKSGLPSDRFSAERTGGSVSTLTIQRTQQEDSAVYLCASSPGTGHDEQYFGPGTRLTVT.

J is TRBJ1-6 and V is TRBV11-2; no firm D call. Looked up from germline, CDR1 is SGHAT and CDR2 is FQNNGV. Trimming shortened V by 5 bases and J by 12 bases, and 8 bases separated the two germline ends. This CDR3 spans 11 amino acids. The CDR3 bases are TGTGCCAGCAGCCCCGGTTTACCCCTCCACTTT. Translation gives CASSPGLPLHF.

This chain links TRBV18 with TRBJ2-3; no reliable D call. Germline CDR1 is KGHSH and CDR2 is LQKENI. Trimming left V 2 bases short and J 3 bases short, with 12 bases between. The CDR3 loop spans 15 amino acids. CDR3 sequence: CASSPRAQRTDTQYF. DNA for the CDR3: TGTGCCAGCTCACCAAGAGCCCAGAGGACAGATACGCAGTATTTT. Drawing the rest from reference TRBV18 and TRBJ2-3, the complete variable domain is NAGVMQNPRHLVRRRGQEARLRCSPMKGHSHVYWYRQLPEEGLKFMVYLQKENIIDESGMPKERFSAEFPKEGPSILRIQQVVRGDSAAYFCASSPRAQRTDTQYFGPGTRLTVL.

This chain uses TRBV3-1 with TRBJ2-3, with 7 bases matching TRBD1. CDR1 LGHDT and CDR2 YNNKEL come from the germline V gene (reference sequence). The ends lost 4 bases at V and 4 bases at J; junction bases unmatched: 8. The CDR3 has 15 residues. Written as DNA, the CDR3 is TGTGCCAGCAGCCCCCGGGACAGTATATCAGATACGCAGTATTTT. The encoded protein is CASSPRDSISDTQYF.

The chain recombines TRBV7-3 with TRBJ2-2; possibly TRBD1 for D (7 bases). The V gene lost 6 bases and the J gene lost 3 bases, with 17 bases spanning the gap. Germline CDR1 is SGHTA and CDR2 is FQGTGA. The length of the CDR3 is 16 residues. CDR3 amino acids: CASRVSTGRYTGELFF. In DNA form, the CDR3 reads TGTGCCAGCAGGGTCTCGACAGGGAGGTACACCGGGGAGCTGTTTTTT.

This clonotype was seen more than once but under ten times. The CDR3 region is CSAWGDRGEHYGYTF. CDR3 DNA sequence: TGCAGTGCTTGGGGGGACAGGGGCGAACACTATGGCTACACCTTC. The chain has TRBV20-1 and TRBJ1-2; TRBD1 agrees at 10 bases. Germline loops: CDR1 DFQATT, CDR2 SNEGSKA (reference sequence). The CDR3 contains 15 residues. J was trimmed by 3 bases and V by 5 bases; bases with no gene match: 9.

Comment on this clonotype: A much larger clone lies one base from this, so it may be a read error. The rearrangement links TRBV7-3 to TRBJ2-1, with D possibly matching TRBD2 (6 bases). The J call may not be correct, given that the DNA end is closer to TRBJ2-7. This CDR3 has 16 amino acids. Looked up from germline, CDR1 is SGHTA and CDR2 is FQGTGA. The CDR3 region is CASSLSGPKSYNEQYF. DNA of the CDR3: TGTGCCAGCAGCTTGAGCGGGCCGAAATCCTACAATGAGCAGTACTTC.

This clonotype was seen only a few times. The rearrangement joins TRBV5-8 to TRBJ2-2; 9 bases match TRBD2. Per the germline V gene, CDR1 is SGHTS and CDR2 is YDEGEE. The CDR3 extends over 16 amino acids. The V and J ends lost 1 base and 7 bases, in that order; junction bases with no gene match: 8. The CDR3 spells CASSLTSGSAGGELFF. The CDR3 region has the DNA TGTGCCAGCAGCTTGACTAGCGGGTCCGCCGGCGGGGAGCTGTTTTTT.

The J gene is TRBJ2-7, the V gene TRBV10-1; the D gene could be TRBD1 or TRBD2 (5 bases each). The V gene lost 2 bases and the J gene lost 7 bases, with 18 bases spanning the gap. CDR1 is WNHNN, CDR2 SYGVQD, per germline (reference sequence). There are 15 residues in the CDR3. CDR3 DNA sequence: TGCGCCAGCAGTGAGATCGGGGCTACGGGTGAAGAGCAGTACTTC. This encodes CASSEIGATGEEQYF.

CDR3 amino acids: CASSEGLGTYEQYF. As DNA, the CDR3 is TGTGCCAGCAGTGAAGGACTTGGGACCTACGAGCAGTACTTC. This rearrangement joins TRBV2 to TRBJ2-7; D is unclear. V was trimmed by 1 base and J by 2 bases, leaving 9 bases between them. The germline V gene encodes CDR1 SNHLY and CDR2 FYNNEI. The CDR3 totals 14 residues. The whole variable domain, filled in from reference TRBV2 and TRBJ2-7, reads EPEVTQTPSHQVTQMGQEVILRCVPISNHLYFYWYRQILGQKVEFLVSFYNNEISEKSEIFDDQFSVERPDGSNFTLKIRSTKLEDSAMYFCASSEGLGTYEQYFGPGTRLTVT.

This chain connects TRBV5-1 to TRBJ2-7; the D gene is possibly TRBD2 (6 bases). CDR1 is SGHRS and CDR2 is YFSETQ in the germline V gene. This CDR3 spans 15 amino acids. Trimming left V 1 base short and J 0 bases short, with 11 bases between. The CDR3 DNA is TGCGCCAGCAGCTTGACCCAGCGGGCCTCCTACGAGCAGTACTTC. Amino acid sequence: CASSLTQRASYEQYF.